This TCR beta chain was captured by sequencing in a study of T cells after yellow fever vaccination. Via MiXCR, TCRdb re-called the 5' RACE reads, giving one row per CDR3 protein. The table has under 600,000 distinct CDR3 sequences, roughly 22% seen once. The source of this sequence is a man between 18 and 35 years old who received the YFV17D yellow fever vaccine. Material: PBMCs, obtained less than 25 days after the first yellow fever vaccination.

The CDR3 bases are TGTGCCACCCAGGGCAGCAATCAGCCCCAGCATTTT. Residues: CATQGSNQPQHF. This chain links TRBV6-2 or TRBV6-3 with TRBJ1-5, with D possibly matching TRBD1 (5 bases). V lost 10 bases, J lost 1 base, and 8 bases lay in between. There are 12 residues in the CDR3. CDR1 MNHEY and CDR2 SVGEGT come from the germline V gene.